A single sample is the source of the 7 T cell receptor beta chains below, sequenced in a study of blood T cell repertoires in COVID-19. The data were produced by immunoSEQ multiplex PCR, yet TCRdb's version contains in-frame clones alone and is incomplete. Among roughly 410,000 clones, 89% were seen once, and the ten largest hold 1.5% to 1.7%. The sample taken for sequencing was peripheral blood. These TCRs come from a woman in her thirties or forties with COVID-19, enrolled during active disease.

This sequence joins TRBV19 and TRBJ1-6; TRBD1 aligns across 7 bases. V was pared by 4 bases and J by 6 bases, with 9 bases of the junction left unmatched. The germline gives CDR1 LNHDA, CDR2 SQIVND (reference sequence). This CDR3 comprises 16 residues. The CDR3 protein is CASSTLRQGSNSPLHF. The CDR3 DNA sequence: TGTGCCAGTAGTACATTGAGACAGGGTTCTAATTCACCCCTCCACTTT.

The chain carries TRBV16 and TRBJ1-5; weak D call: TRBD1 (5 bases). CDR3 size: 15 residues. Between the trimmed V and J ends, which lost 3 bases and 4 bases, there was a span of 13 bases. From germline, CDR1 is KGHSY and CDR2 FQNENV. The CDR3 region is CASSHSGGVNQPQHF. DNA of the CDR3: TGTGCCAGCAGCCATTCCGGGGGGGTTAATCAGCCCCAGCATTTT.

The chain's CDR3 is CSVVEGRTDTQYF. The DNA for the CDR3 is TGCAGCGTTGTGGAAGGGAGGACAGATACGCAGTATTTT. The chain is built from TRBV29-1 and TRBJ2-3, with TRBD2 as a possible D gene (6 bases). This CDR3 is 13 amino acids long. V gave up 4 bases and J gave up 3 bases, with 11 bases separating them. Germline assignment: CDR1 SQVTM and CDR2 ANQGSEA.

This clone was detected once. This chain connects TRBV5-4 to TRBJ2-1, with 8 nucleotides matching TRBD1. Looked up from germline, CDR1 is SGHNT and CDR2 is YYREEE (reference sequence). V gave up 3 bases and J gave up 7 bases; unmatched junction bases: 15. The CDR3 contains 17 residues. The CDR3 sequence: CASSSQTGARGRNEQFF. The CDR3 DNA is TGTGCCAGCAGCTCCCAGACAGGGGCGCGAGGGAGAAATGAGCAGTTCTTC.

This rearrangement joins TRBV27 to TRBJ1-2; 12 nucleotides agree with TRBD1. Germline loops: CDR1 MNHEY, CDR2 SMNVEV (reference sequence). J was trimmed by 8 bases and V by 5 bases; bases with no gene match: 12. The CDR3 consists of 16 residues. The DNA of the CDR3 is TGTGCCAGCAGTGGTGACCGGGACAGGGGGCCCGGGGGCTACACCTTC. This translates into CASSGDRDRGPGGYTF.

The chain couples TRBV28 to TRBJ1-1; no definite D call. This CDR3 has 14 residues. Between the trimmed V and J ends, which lost 7 bases and 3 bases, there was a span of 15 bases. Germline CDR1 and CDR2: MDHEN and SYDVKM. CDR3 region: CASIPNVVYTEAFF. The CDR3 nucleotides are TGTGCCAGCATCCCAAATGTAGTATACACTGAAGCTTTCTTT.

The chain combines TRBV5-1 with TRBJ1-1; TRBD1 is a possible D gene (6 bases). Trimming removed 1 base at V and 1 base at J, with 11 bases between. The CDR3 consists of 15 residues. From germline, CDR1 is SGHRS and CDR2 YFSETQ. This CDR3 is CASSLRGAGNTEAFF. The CDR3 DNA is TGCGCCAGCAGCTTGCGGGGGGCAGGGAACACTGAAGCTTTCTTT.